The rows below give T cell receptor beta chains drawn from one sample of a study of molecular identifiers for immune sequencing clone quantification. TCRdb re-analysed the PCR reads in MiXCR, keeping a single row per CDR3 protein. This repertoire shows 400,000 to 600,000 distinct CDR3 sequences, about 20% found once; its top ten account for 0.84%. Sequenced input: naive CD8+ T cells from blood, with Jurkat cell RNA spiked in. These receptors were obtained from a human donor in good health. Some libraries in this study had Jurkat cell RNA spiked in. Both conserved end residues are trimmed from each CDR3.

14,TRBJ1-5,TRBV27,ASSGGLPGAGQPQH
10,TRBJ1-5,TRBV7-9,ASSSLAQPQH
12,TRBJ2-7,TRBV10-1,ASSESGTQSEQY
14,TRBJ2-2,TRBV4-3,ASSQGLGISTGELF
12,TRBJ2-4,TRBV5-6,ASSQDRAGNIQY
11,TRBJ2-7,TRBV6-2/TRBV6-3,ASSLRVVNEQY
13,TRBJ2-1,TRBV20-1,SARVGAYSYNEQF
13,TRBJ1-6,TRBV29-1,SVGADGSEDSPLH
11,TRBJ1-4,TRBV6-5,ASSGGRNEKLF
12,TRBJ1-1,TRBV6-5,ASSSSGGGTEAF
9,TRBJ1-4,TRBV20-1,SARPGEKLF
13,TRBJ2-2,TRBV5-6,ASSEEDPNTGELF
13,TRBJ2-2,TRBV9,ASSPHRANTGELF
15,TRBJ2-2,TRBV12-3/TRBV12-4,ASSFSTGTGGTGELF
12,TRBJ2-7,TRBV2,ASSYPGTAYEQY
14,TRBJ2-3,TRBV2,ASSEWVAGAADTQY
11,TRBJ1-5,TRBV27,ASSLSGVQPQH
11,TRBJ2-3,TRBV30,AWSSRTADTQY
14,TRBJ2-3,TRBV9,ASSVDDRTGSDTQY
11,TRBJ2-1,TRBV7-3,ASSPQNSNEQF
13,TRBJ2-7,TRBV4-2,ASSQRTGGADEQY
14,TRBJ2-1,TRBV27,ASSRPGELAHNEQF
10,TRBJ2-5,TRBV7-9,ASRTLAETQY
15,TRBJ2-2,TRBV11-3,ASSPRTGRKATGELF
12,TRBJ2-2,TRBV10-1,ASSPAGWTGELF